This T cell receptor beta chain stems from a study of T-cell memory formation after mild COVID-19 (dated by TCRdb to about 2021). At the level of the whole study: TCR sequence clusters from the two donors were largely donor specific. Longitudinal TCRalpha and TCRbeta repertoire sequencing tracked T-cell clones expanding and contracting after mild COVID-19 in two donors. Two young, previously healthy adult volunteers made up the cohort, one male and one female.

V loses 3 bases of germline sequence and J loses 7 bases, and the interval between the two ends is 17 bases. Looking up the germline V gene yields CDR1 SGHRS and CDR2 YFSETQ. Including cysteine and phenylalanine, the CDR3 has 15 amino acids. Just CDR3 DNA is preserved here, 45 bases in frame from base 1. PBMCs were isolated by Ficoll-Paque density gradient centrifugation. TCRdb records Illumina NovaSeq 6000 as the sequencer. TCRalpha and TCRbeta cDNA libraries were constructed by 5'RACE with constant-segment primers, with sample barcodes and unique molecular identifiers being introduced. RNA was extracted from every sample with Trizol reagent. The libraries were amplified in two PCR steps, and the second step added a second sample barcode and Illumina TruSeq adapters. Sequencing of libraries was performed on an Illumina NovaSeq with 2 x 150 bp paired-end reads. For the original study's pipeline: With migec v1.2.7, reads were demultiplexed and then collapsed into UMI-guided consensus sequences. With mixcr v2.1.11, UMI consensuses were aligned to TRA and TRB V and J templates and assembled into clonotypes. Clonotypes were classified as expanded or contracted when called significant by both edgeR and NoisET, with noise models trained on biological replicates. edgeR calls used a false discovery rate-adjusted p below 0.01 and a log2 fold-change threshold of 1. PCA with hierarchical clustering of max-normalized trajectories of the 1000 most abundant clonotypes was used as exploratory dynamics analysis. Separately sequenced CD4+ and CD8+ repertoires were used to assign a CD4 or CD8 phenotype to each responding clone. TCRdb's own reprocessing of the public reads used fastp at Q25 and MiXCR and kept productive beta chains. Each entry is one CDR3 protein sequence, shown with its most common DNA and genes. These V and J calls originate from TCRdb's pipeline instead of the authors' own analysis. The sample table holds around 370,000 distinct CDR3 sequences, of which under 25% were seen once. Clones ranked in the top ten supply approximately 12% of the sample.

Results and caveats for the whole study, not just this receptor: SARS-CoV-2 specificity of the second-wave clones peaking on day 37 was not confirmed. The detection of some responding clones in pre-infection memory suggests that pre-existing cross-reactive memory T cells joined the SARS-CoV-2 response. From day 15 to 85, contracting clones showed balanced CD4/CD8 phenotypes, whereas a second wave of clones that expanded from day 15 to 37 leaned towards CD4+. Contracting CD4+ clones were located mainly in the CM and EM memory subsets, whereas CD8+ clones were found to be enriched in EMRA. Only a couple of mild cases were covered by the study, and larger cohorts that include severe cases with pre-infection samples were considered necessary.

This clonotype has only a few counts. Its antigen has not been determined. Base qualities are not at hand, and no much larger clone is one base apart. The sequenced sample was PBMCs or a T cell subset sorted from them (not recorded which). The source of this sequence is an adult woman who had mild COVID-19 (a few samples of this study predate the infection). The sample titles of this study are shuffled in the database, so cell type and time point are left out; the donor was told from shared clones. Recombination connected TRBV5-1 to TRBJ2-1; the D region is possibly TRBD1 or TRBD2, each matching across 5 bases. The bases read TGCGCCAGCAGCTCGTGGTGGCCGTGGGGGAATGAGCAGTTCTTC. Translation gives CASSSWWPWGNEQFF.